This T cell receptor (beta chain) emerged from a study of graft-versus-host responses after intestinal transplantation. The wider study: Grafts that recipients had were multivisceral, liver-intestinal, or isolated intestinal transplants. Every transplant recipient was induced with anti-thymocyte globulin, then maintained on tacrolimus and steroids for 2 to 4 years.

Looked up from germline, CDR1 is SGHRS and CDR2 is YFSETQ. V lost 4 bases and J lost 6, with 19 bases in between. The CDR3 consists of 15 residues. Notes on this clone: Its antigen is still unknown.

The repertoire was sequenced with immunoSEQ multiplex PCR; TCRdb's copy has only in-frame clones and lacks some. The repertoire holds fewer than 120,000 clones, with 85% to 95% as singletons. The study, taken as a whole, reports: GvH clones were identified in recipient marrow, with some first appearing in ileum or blood.

Material: unstimulated CD8+ T cells sorted from spleen or lymph node cells, obtained before intestinal transplant. The chain uses TRBV5-1 and TRBJ1-1, with TRBD1 as a possible D gene (6 bases). This receptor was obtained from a human donor who received an intestinal transplant. CDR3 sequence: CASSPRGRGDAEAFF. In DNA, the CDR3 is TGCGCCAGCAGCCCGAGGGGCAGGGGTGATGCTGAAGCTTTCTTT.